These 4 T cell receptor beta chains came from one sample sequenced in a study of blood T cell repertoires in COVID-19. The repertoire was sequenced with immunoSEQ multiplex PCR; TCRdb's copy has only in-frame clones and lacks some. The repertoire holds more than 100,000 clones, with approximately 84% as singletons. Sequencing was carried out using peripheral blood. All receptors come from a woman at least 80 years old with acute or convalescent COVID-19.

This chain uses TRBV4-1 with TRBJ1-1; D uncertain. CDR1 is MGHRA, CDR2 YSYEKL, per germline. The CDR3 extends over 15 amino acids. Trimming took 3 bases from V and 0 from J, leaving 11 bases between them. In DNA form, the CDR3 reads TGCGCCAGCAGCCACGAGAGGGTAATGAACACTGAAGCTTTCTTT. The encoded protein is CASSHERVMNTEAFF.

This chain joins TRBV7-6 and TRBJ1-4, with a tentative D call TRBD1 (5 bases). Germline-derived CDR1 and CDR2 are SGHVS and FNYEAQ. The length of the CDR3 is 16 residues. Between the trimmed V and J ends, which lost 5 bases and 2 bases, there was a span of 15 bases. CDR3 amino acids: CASSPGWAGTNEKLFF. The CDR3 nucleotides are TGTGCCAGCAGCCCCGGCTGGGCAGGGACTAATGAAAAACTGTTTTTT.

CDR3 in DNA: TGTGCCAGCAGCTTAGCCCTCCGACTTGAGCAGTTCTTC. The encoded protein is CASSLALRLEQFF. The V call is TRBV11-2, the J call TRBJ2-1; D remains unclear. Germline loops: CDR1 SGHAT, CDR2 FQNNGV. The CDR3 runs to 13 residues. V gave up 1 base and J gave up 9 bases, with 10 bases separating them.

J is TRBJ1-5 and V is TRBV5-1; D may be TRBD1 (5 bases). V lost 0 bases and J lost 6, with 16 bases in between. CDR1 and CDR2 from the germline V gene are SGHRS and YFSETQ. The length of the CDR3 is 16 residues. The chain's CDR3 is CASSLGAAGPGQPQHF. The CDR3 DNA follows: TGCGCCAGCAGCTTGGGGGCTGCGGGGCCCGGTCAGCCCCAGCATTTT.